The 20 T cell receptor beta chains given below trace back to one sample, sequenced in a study of cytomegalovirus exposure and HLA in healthy donors. 13 Jbeta primers and 60 Vbeta primers were used for the PCR. Using immunoSEQ multiplex PCR, the repertoire was profiled, and TCRdb retains in-frame clones only, with some absent. This table holds 100,000 or so clones, about 15% found once. Material for sequencing was PBMCs. These receptors all come from a female donor in good health and CMV-seronegative.

This clone has a handful of counts. The gene calls are TRBV6-1 and TRBJ2-5; TRBD1 matches 12 bases. The CDR3 runs to 14 residues. V lost 8 bases and J lost 5; bases outside the gene matches: 6. Germline CDR1 MNHNS, CDR2 SASEGT. In DNA form, the CDR3 reads TGTGCCAGCGGGGACAGGGGGCGGTTGGAGACCCAGTACTTC. Its translation: CASGDRGRLETQYF.

This clone was detected only a few times. The chain is built from TRBV6-5 and TRBJ1-2; 8 bases line up with TRBD1. Germline CDR1 and CDR2: MNHEY and SVGAGI. The length of the CDR3 is 14 residues. V trimming: 6 bases; J trimming: 0 bases; junction bases outside the gene matches: 3. The CDR3 protein is CASRRDRPNYGYTF. The CDR3 region has the DNA TGTGCCAGCAGAAGGGACAGGCCTAACTATGGCTACACCTTC.

The V call is TRBV7-9, the J call TRBJ2-2; possibly TRBD1 for D (6 bases). The V gene lost 4 bases and the J gene lost 8 bases, with 14 bases spanning the gap. CDR1 SEHNR and CDR2 FQNEAQ come from the germline V gene (reference sequence). This CDR3 is 14 amino acids long. The CDR3 sequence: CASSSRTAKGELFF. Here the CDR3 DNA reads TGTGCCAGCAGCTCCCGGACAGCTAAGGGGGAGCTGTTTTTT.

This clone was observed a handful of times. This rearrangement joins TRBV19 to TRBJ2-6, with D tentatively TRBD1 (5 bases). The CDR3 consists of 15 residues. Trimming removed 4 bases from V and 0 bases from J, with 7 bases in between. In germline, CDR1 is LNHDA, CDR2 SQIVND (reference sequence). The CDR3 reads CASSRGISGANVLTF. The DNA of the CDR3 is TGTGCCAGTAGTAGGGGCATCTCTGGGGCCAACGTCCTGACTTTC.

This clone was counted only a few times. This rearrangement joins TRBV11-2 to TRBJ2-5; TRBD1 matches 8 bases. V lost 1 base, J lost 5 bases, and 6 bases stayed unmatched. Germline values: CDR1 SGHAT, CDR2 FQNNGV. The CDR3 spans 15 residues. The CDR3 sequence: CASSLARGPSETQYF. DNA of the CDR3: TGTGCCAGCAGCTTAGCCAGGGGGCCGTCGGAGACCCAGTACTTC.

This clone was found a few times. The rearrangement links TRBV7-9 to TRBJ2-5, with unresolved D. V gave up 5 bases and J gave up 14 bases, with 24 bases separating them. Germline V gene sequence: CDR1 SEHNR, CDR2 FQNEAQ (reference sequence). CDR3 length: 14 residues. The DNA for the CDR3 is TGTGCCAGCAGCCCCCATTCCACTAATTCCAGAGACTACTTC. This codes for CASSPHSTNSRDYF.

There are a few counts of this clone. V and J are TRBV2 and TRBJ1-2, with a possible D match to TRBD1 (6 bases). Germline CDR1 SNHLY, CDR2 FYNNEI. The V gene lost 6 bases and the J gene lost 6 bases, with 11 bases spanning the gap. This CDR3 is 12 amino acids long. The CDR3 sequence is CASRRTANGYTF. For the CDR3, the DNA is TGTGCCAGCAGGAGGACAGCGAATGGCTACACCTTC. Supplemented by reference TRBV2 and TRBJ1-2, the full variable domain reads EPEVTQTPSHQVTQMGQEVILRCVPISNHLYFYWYRQILGQKVEFLVSFYNNEISEKSEIFDDQFSVERPDGSNFTLKIRSTKLEDSAMYFCASRRTANGYTFGSGTRLTVV.

V is TRBV6-5 and J is TRBJ2-7, with D hard to call. CDR3 length: 13 amino acids. The V gene lost 11 bases and the J gene lost 5 bases, with 19 bases spanning the gap. CDR1 and CDR2 from the germline V gene are MNHEY and SVGAGI. DNA for the CDR3: TGTGCCGTACGCCCTGGGTCTACAGACGAGCAGTACTTC. Residues: CAVRPGSTDEQYF.

V gene TRBV2 combines with J gene TRBJ1-1; a weak D match, TRBD1 (5 bases). Looked up from germline, CDR1 is SNHLY and CDR2 is FYNNEI. Trimming shortened V by 7 bases and J by 1 base, and 10 bases separated the two germline ends. The CDR3 consists of 13 residues. The CDR3 here is CASKDSANTEAFF. CDR3 nucleotide sequence: TGTGCCAGCAAAGACAGTGCGAACACTGAAGCTTTCTTT.

This clone was seen only a few times. This rearrangement joins TRBV4-2 to TRBJ1-1; D call uncertain. This CDR3 is 15 amino acids long. Germline V gene data show CDR1 as LGHNA and CDR2 as YNFKEQ. V dropped 3 bases and J dropped 0 bases, with 11 bases sitting between them. CDR3 sequence reads: CASSQKRALNTEAFF. In nucleotides, the CDR3 is TGTGCCAGCAGCCAGAAACGAGCCTTGAACACTGAAGCTTTCTTT.

The chain couples TRBV7-6 to TRBJ1-1, with 9 bases that match TRBD1. Germline CDR1 SGHVS, CDR2 FNYEAQ. After removal of 5 bases from V and 4 bases from J, the junction contained 8 bases not matched to a gene. This CDR3 has 15 residues. CDR3: CASSRGQGRSTEAFF. CDR3 nucleotide sequence: TGTGCCAGCAGCCGTGGACAGGGGAGAAGCACTGAAGCTTTCTTT. The variable domain in full, completed from reference TRBV7-6 and TRBJ1-1, reads GAGVSQSPRYKVTKRGQDVALRCDPISGHVSLYWYRQALGQGPEFLTYFNYEAQQDKSGLPNDRFSAERPEGSISTLTIQRTEQRDSAMYRCASSRGQGRSTEAFFGQGTRLTVV.

V gene TRBV27 combines with J gene TRBJ1-6; tentative D call: TRBD1 (5 bases). CDR1 is MNHEY, CDR2 SMNVEV, per germline (reference sequence). V lost 5 bases, J lost 15 bases, and 17 bases lay in between. CDR3 length: 13 amino acids. The CDR3 bases are TGTGCCAGCAGTGCCAGGGTAAATTCAGTCCTCCACTTT. It specifies CASSARVNSVLHF.

This clone was counted only a few times. As DNA, the CDR3 is TGCAGCGTTGATGGCAATCAGGGTAGACCCATGTTTTACAATGAGCAGTTCTTC. Translating it yields CSVDGNQGRPMFYNEQFF. The chain links TRBV29-1 to TRBJ2-1, with D perhaps matching TRBD1 (5 bases). The V gene's germline CDR1 is SQVTM and CDR2 ANQGSEA. The CDR3 is 18 residues long. Trimming cost V 3 bases and J 4 bases, with 25 bases left between them.

This clone was seen more than once but under ten times. The chain uses TRBV7-9 and TRBJ2-3, with 10 bases that match TRBD1. V shed 2 bases, J shed 4 bases, and the junction held 3 bases outside the gene matches. CDR3 length equals 15 residues. Germline V gene sequence: CDR1 SEHNR, CDR2 FQNEAQ (reference sequence). This CDR3 is CASSLRDRGSDTQYF. As DNA, the CDR3 is TGTGCCAGCAGCTTACGGGACAGGGGTTCAGATACGCAGTATTTT.

This clone has just a few counts. This rearrangement joins TRBV4-1 to TRBJ2-7; tentatively, D is TRBD1 (5 bases). The CDR3 length is 14 residues. V was cut by 4 bases and J by 0 bases, with 10 bases left in between. Germline assignment: CDR1 MGHRA and CDR2 YSYEKL. CDR3 coding DNA: TGCGCCAGCAGCCCAGGGCCTAACTCCTACGAGCAGTACTTC. Protein product: CASSPGPNSYEQYF.

A word on this clone: Within the sample, other DNA sequences also encode this same CDR3. The J gene is TRBJ1-2, the V gene TRBV28; D call uncertain. Germline V CDR1 and CDR2: MDHEN, SYDVKM. The CDR3 has 13 amino acids. V shed 2 bases and J shed 4 bases, with 8 bases lying between them. CDR3 loop: CASSLSTAYGYTF. DNA for the CDR3: TGTGCCAGCAGTTTAAGTACAGCCTATGGCTACACCTTC.

This CDR3 reads CASSLTGGALEQYF. DNA of the CDR3: TGCGCCAGCAGCTTGACCGGGGGGGCCTTAGAGCAGTACTTC. V and J are TRBV5-1 and TRBJ2-7, with TRBD2 identical over 8 bases. Losses at the gene ends were 1 base for V and 7 bases for J; bases not matched to a gene: 7. Germline values: CDR1 SGHRS, CDR2 YFSETQ. The CDR3 is made up of 14 amino acids.

The DNA for the CDR3 is TGTGCCAGCGACATGGGACAGGGCTCGACACCCCTCCACTTT. It translates to CASDMGQGSTPLHF. The gene calls are TRBV11-2 and TRBJ1-6; 9 nucleotides line up with TRBD1. CDR1 and CDR2 from the germline V gene are SGHAT and FQNNGV. After removal of 8 bases from V and 11 bases from J, the junction contained 10 bases not matched to a gene. CDR3 length equals 14 residues.

The V gene is TRBV7-9, the J gene TRBJ2-3; D possibly corresponds to TRBD2 (5 bases). Between the trimmed V and J ends, which lost 2 bases and 3 bases, there was a span of 6 bases. The germline V gene has CDR1 SEHNR and CDR2 FQNEAQ (reference sequence). The CDR3 runs 13 residues. DNA of the CDR3: TGTGCCAGCAGCTTAAGGGAGACAGATACGCAGTATTTT. Its protein product is CASSLRETDTQYF.

This clone was seen more than once but under ten times. The rearrangement joins TRBV27 to TRBJ2-3; 8 bases line up with TRBD2. V lost 6 bases, J lost 1 base, and 0 bases stayed unmatched. CDR1 MNHEY and CDR2 SMNVEV come from the germline V gene (reference sequence). The CDR3 sequence is 13 residues long. The CDR3 reads CASRAGGTDTQYF. The CDR3 DNA sequence: TGTGCCAGCAGAGCGGGAGGCACAGATACGCAGTATTTT.